This T cell receptor (beta chain) was sequenced in a study of T cell responses to AZD1222 COVID-19 vaccine. Study outcomes and limitations: Spike-specific TCRs gained breadth and depth after people received two AZD1222 doses.

Trimming removed 2 bases from V and 3 bases from J, with 10 bases in between. This CDR3 spans 14 amino acids. Germline CDR1 reads SGHTA; CDR2 reads FQGNSA. On this clone itself: The antigen remains undetermined.

Method: immunoSEQ multiplex PCR; TCRdb's copy keeps in-frame clones and lacks some. The top ten hold 4% to 6% of the sample, which has about 99,000 clones, about 90% seen once. The TCR was taken from an adult in good health. The material was peripheral blood, obtained on day 0 of AZD1222 vaccination. The chain uses TRBV7-2 and TRBJ1-1; D is uncertain. The CDR3 loop is CASSLSGRYTEAFF. In DNA form, the CDR3 reads TGTGCCAGCAGCTTAAGCGGAAGGTACACTGAAGCTTTCTTT. The variable domain in full, completed from reference TRBV7-2 and TRBJ1-1, reads GAGVSQSPSNKVTEKGKDVELRCDPISGHTALYWYRQSLGQGLEFLIYFQGNSAPDKSGLPSDRFSAERTGGSVSTLTIQRTQQEDSAVYLCASSLSGRYTEAFFGQGTRLTVV.